This TCR beta chain is drawn from a study of T cells after yellow fever vaccination. Study-level results: Reappearance after the booster was observed for most primary-vaccination clones (roughly 97% CD4, over 75% CD8).

UMIs were added to TCR cDNA along with a universal primer site when it was made by 5'RACE template switching. TCRdb ran MiXCR on the 5' RACE reads and lists one entry per CDR3 protein. Among under 600,000 distinct CDR3 sequences listed, 13% were seen once. In regard to this clonotype: What it binds is unknown.

Trimming left V 4 bases short and J 1 base short, with 17 bases between. The CDR3 covers 16 residues. Germline assignment: CDR1 SGHRS and CDR2 YFSETQ. The chain employs TRBV5-1 and TRBJ2-5, with D possibly matching TRBD2 (6 bases). The source material was PBMCs, sampled on the day of the yellow fever booster vaccination. The clonotype was recovered from a man aged 25-40 years who received the YFV17D yellow fever vaccine. The CDR3 DNA reads TGCGCCAGCAGCGCCGTACTAGCCGCCCCCCAAGAGACCCAGTACTTC. Translation: CASSAVLAAPQETQYF.